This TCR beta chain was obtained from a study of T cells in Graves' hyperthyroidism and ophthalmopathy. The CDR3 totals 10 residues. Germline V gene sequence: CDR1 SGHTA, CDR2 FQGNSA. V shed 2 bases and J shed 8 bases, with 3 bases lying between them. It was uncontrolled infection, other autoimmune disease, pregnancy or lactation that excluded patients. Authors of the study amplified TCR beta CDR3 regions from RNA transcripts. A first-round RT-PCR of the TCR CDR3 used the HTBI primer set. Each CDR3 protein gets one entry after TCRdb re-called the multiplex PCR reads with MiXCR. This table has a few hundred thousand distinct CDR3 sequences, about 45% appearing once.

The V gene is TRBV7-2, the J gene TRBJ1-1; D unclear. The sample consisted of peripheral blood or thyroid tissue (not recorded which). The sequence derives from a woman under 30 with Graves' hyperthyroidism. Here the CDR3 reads CASSLIEAFF. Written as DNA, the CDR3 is TGTGCCAGCAGCTTAATAGAAGCTTTCTTT.